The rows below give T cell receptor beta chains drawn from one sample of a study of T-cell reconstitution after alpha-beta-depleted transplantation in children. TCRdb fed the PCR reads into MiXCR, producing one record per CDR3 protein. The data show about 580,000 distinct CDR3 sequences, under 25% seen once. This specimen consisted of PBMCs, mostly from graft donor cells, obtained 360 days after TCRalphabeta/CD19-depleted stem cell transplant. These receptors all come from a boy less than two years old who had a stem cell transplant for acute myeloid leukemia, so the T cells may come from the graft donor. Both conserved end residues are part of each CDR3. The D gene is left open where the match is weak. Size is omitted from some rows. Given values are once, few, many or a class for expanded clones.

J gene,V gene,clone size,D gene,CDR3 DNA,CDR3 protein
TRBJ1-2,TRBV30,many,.,TGTGCCTGGAGTCCCCAAGGGACGGTCTATGGCTACACCTTC,CAWSPQGTVYGYTF
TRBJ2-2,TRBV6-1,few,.,TGTGCCAGCAGTTACCGCTTCACCGGGGAGCTGTTTTTT,CASSYRFTGELFF
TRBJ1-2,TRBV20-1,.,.,TGCAGTGCTAGGGGGGAGACCGCGTATGGCTACACCTTC,CSARGETAYGYTF
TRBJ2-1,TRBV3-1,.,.,TGTGCCAGCAGCCATTTCCAGGGTTTTGAGCAGTTCTTC,CASSHFQGFEQFF
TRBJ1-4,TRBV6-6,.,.,TGTGCCAGCAGCTACCTTGATGAAAAACTGTTTTTT,CASSYLDEKLFF
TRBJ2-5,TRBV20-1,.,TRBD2,TGCAGTGCTAGGCACCCTAGCGGGGGGCCGTTAGAGACCCAGTACTTC,CSARHPSGGPLETQYF
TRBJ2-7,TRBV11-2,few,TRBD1,TGTGCCAGCAGCTTCGATTCGGTCGGGACAGGGTTCTACGAGCAGTACTTC,CASSFDSVGTGFYEQYF
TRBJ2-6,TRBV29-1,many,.,TGCAGCGTTGTACAGTACCTAGGGGTCTCTGGGGCCAACGTCCTGACTTTC,CSVVQYLGVSGANVLTF
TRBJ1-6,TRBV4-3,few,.,TGCGCCAGCAGCCAAGAACACAGGATCAATTCACCCCTCCACTTT,CASSQEHRINSPLHF
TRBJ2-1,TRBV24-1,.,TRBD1,TGTGCCACCAGTGACCACCGGGACAGCCAGATATTCTTC,CATSDHRDSQIFF
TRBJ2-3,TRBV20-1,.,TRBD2,TGCAGTGCTTATAGCGGGGGGGCCGGAACAGATACGCAGTATTTT,CSAYSGGAGTDTQYF
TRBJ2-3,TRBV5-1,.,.,TGCGCCAGCAGCGGAGCGGGTTCCACAGATACGCAGTATTTT,CASSGAGSTDTQYF
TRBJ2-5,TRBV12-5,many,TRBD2,TGTGCCCGTTCGGGGGGTGAGACCCAGTACTTC,CARSGGETQYF
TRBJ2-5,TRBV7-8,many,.,TGTGCCAGCCCTGGGGGCGGCGGGGAGACCCAGTACTTC,CASPGGGGETQYF
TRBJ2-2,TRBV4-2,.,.,TGTGCCAGCAGCCAAGGAACCGGGGGGCAAGCCGGGGAGCTGTTTTTT,CASSQGTGGQAGELFF
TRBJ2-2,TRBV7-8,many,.,TGTGCCAGCAGCTTCGACAAGAACACCGGGGAGCTGTTTTTT,CASSFDKNTGELFF
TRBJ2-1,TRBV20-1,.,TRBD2,TGCAGTGCTAAAGGTAGCGGGGGGGATGACAATGAGCAGTTCTTC,CSAKGSGGDDNEQFF
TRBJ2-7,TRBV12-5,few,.,TGTGCTAGTGGTTTGGGCGGGACACCGGGCACCTACGAGCAGTACTTC,CASGLGGTPGTYEQYF
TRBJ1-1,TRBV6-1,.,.,TGTGCCAGCAAGGGCCTCTCAGGGTTCGGCACTGAAGCTTTCTTT,CASKGLSGFGTEAFF
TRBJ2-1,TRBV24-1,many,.,TGTGCCACCAGTGATACGCAGGCCTACAATGAGCAGTTCTTC,CATSDTQAYNEQFF
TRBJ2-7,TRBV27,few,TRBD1,TGTGCCAGCAGTTACCGGGACAGCGCTACCTACGAGCAGTACTTC,CASSYRDSATYEQYF
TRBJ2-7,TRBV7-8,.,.,TGTGCCAGCAGCTTAAGGCAGGTTACCTACGAGCAGTACTTC,CASSLRQVTYEQYF
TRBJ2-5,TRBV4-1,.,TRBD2,TGCGCCAGCAGCCGCACTGTATCGACTAGCGGGGGCGAGACCCAGTACTTC,CASSRTVSTSGGETQYF
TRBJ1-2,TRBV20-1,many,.,TGCAGTGCCCGCCCAACCTTTCAGGGTCGTGACTATGGCTACACCTTC,CSARPTFQGRDYGYTF
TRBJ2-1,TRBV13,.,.,TGTGCCAGCAGCTCGGCGGGGCCCGGGACTTACAATGAGCAGTTCTTC,CASSSAGPGTYNEQFF
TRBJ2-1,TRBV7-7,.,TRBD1,TGTGCCAGCAGCCCGGACAGGGGGCCTCGCAATGAGCAGTTCTTC,CASSPDRGPRNEQFF
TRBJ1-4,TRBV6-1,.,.,TGTGCCAGCAGCAGACAGACGGAGATTAATGAAAAACTGTTTTTT,CASSRQTEINEKLFF
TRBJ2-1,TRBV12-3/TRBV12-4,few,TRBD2,TGTGCCAGCAGCCTTATTACTAGCGCGATCTACAATGAGCAGTTCTTC,CASSLITSAIYNEQFF
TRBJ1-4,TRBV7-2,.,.,TGTGCCAGCAGCTTAGGGGGCAAAGGGAATGAAAAACTGTTTTTT,CASSLGGKGNEKLFF
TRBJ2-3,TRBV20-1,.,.,TGCAGTGCTAGAGATAGGGCGGGGATACGCACAGATACGCAGTATTTT,CSARDRAGIRTDTQYF
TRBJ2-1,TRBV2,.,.,TGTGCCAGCAGTGAAACTAGCCTGGGTAATGAGCAGTTCTTC,CASSETSLGNEQFF
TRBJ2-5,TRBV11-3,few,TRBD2,TGTGCCAGCAGCCCCCGGGTAGCGGGGGGTAAAGAGACCCAGTACTTC,CASSPRVAGGKETQYF